What follows describes a single TCR beta chain. The antigen is unknown. Profiling relied on immunoSEQ multiplex PCR, and the TCRdb table lists in-frame clones only, not all of them. The sample shows about 99,000 clones, approximately 95% of them seen only once. The data are from a study of OX40 agonist ivuxolimab in advanced cancers. Study background: Patients' therapy was ivuxolimab, an antibody that acts as an agonist of OX40 (CD134). Study-wide results and caveats: At 0.1 to 3.0 mg/kg and by week 6, clonal expansion occurred in CD4+ and CD8+ blood T cells. Some nonresponders additionally presented with little normalized T-cell clonal expansion.

Germline trimming cut 7 bases from V and 6 bases from J; bases unmatched to any gene: 5. Germline V gene lookup returns CDR1 SQVTM and CDR2 ANQGSEA. CDR3 length: 13 amino acids. A history of autoimmune disease or systemic immunosuppression excluded patients. The sequencing used CD4+ or CD8+ T cells sorted from blood, collected in a trial of the OX40 agonist ivuxolimab. This chain uses TRBV29-1 with TRBJ2-7, with 14 nucleotides matching TRBD2. The clonotype was recovered from an adult with an advanced solid tumor such as melanoma, head and neck, liver or kidney cancer. The DNA of the CDR3 is TGCAGCGCCGGTGGGACTAGCGGGAGCGAGCAGTACTTC. Translating it yields CSAGGTSGSEQYF.